This T cell receptor (beta chain) stems from a study of blood T cell repertoires in COVID-19. Study in general: In each case, the material was cDNA or gDNA derived from T cells, B-cell-depleted T cells, or PBMCs.

TCRdb's copy holds only in-frame clones and misses some; the assay was immunoSEQ multiplex PCR. The sample includes around 200,000 clones, roughly 90% seen only once; the top ten take 3.5% to 4.5%. V gave up 5 bases and J gave up 8 bases, with 15 bases separating them. This CDR3 region has 14 residues. The germline V gene encodes CDR1 MNHEY and CDR2 SVGAGI. The sample was PBMCs or T cells enriched from blood (not recorded which). This chain uses TRBV6-5 with TRBJ2-2, with D hard to call. This TCR was recovered from a woman aged 40 to 50 with acute COVID-19. For the CDR3, the DNA is TGTGCCAGCAGTAAAACAGTTGTTTCGGGGGAGCTGTTTTTT. Protein: CASSKTVVSGELFF.